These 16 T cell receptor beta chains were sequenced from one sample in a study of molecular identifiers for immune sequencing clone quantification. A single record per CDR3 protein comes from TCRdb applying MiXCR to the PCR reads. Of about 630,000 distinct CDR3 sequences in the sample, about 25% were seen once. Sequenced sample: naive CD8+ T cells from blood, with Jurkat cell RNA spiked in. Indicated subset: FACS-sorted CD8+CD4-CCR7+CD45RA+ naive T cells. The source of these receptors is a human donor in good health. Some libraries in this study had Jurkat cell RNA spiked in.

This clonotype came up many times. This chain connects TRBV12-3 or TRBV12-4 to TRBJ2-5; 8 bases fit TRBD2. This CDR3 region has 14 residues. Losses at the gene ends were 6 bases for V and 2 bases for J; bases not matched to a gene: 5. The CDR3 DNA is TGTGCCAGCAGCAGAGCGGGAGAGCAAGAGACCCAGTACTTC. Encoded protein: CASSRAGEQETQYF.

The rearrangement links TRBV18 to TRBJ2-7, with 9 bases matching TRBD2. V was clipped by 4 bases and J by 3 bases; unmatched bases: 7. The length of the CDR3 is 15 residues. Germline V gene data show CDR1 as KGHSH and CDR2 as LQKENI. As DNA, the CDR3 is TGTGCCAGCTCACGACCGACTAGCGGCCTCTACGAGCAGTACTTC. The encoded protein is CASSRPTSGLYEQYF.

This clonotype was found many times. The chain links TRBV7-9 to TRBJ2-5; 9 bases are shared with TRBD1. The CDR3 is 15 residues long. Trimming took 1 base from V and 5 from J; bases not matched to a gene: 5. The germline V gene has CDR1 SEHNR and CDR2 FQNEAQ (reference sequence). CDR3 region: CASSLGRTGEETQYF. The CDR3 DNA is TGTGCCAGCAGCTTAGGCCGGACAGGGGAGGAGACCCAGTACTTC.

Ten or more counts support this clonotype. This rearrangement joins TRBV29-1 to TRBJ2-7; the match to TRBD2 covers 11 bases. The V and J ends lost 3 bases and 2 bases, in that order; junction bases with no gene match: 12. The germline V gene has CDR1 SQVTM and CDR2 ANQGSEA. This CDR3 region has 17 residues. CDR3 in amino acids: CSVEGGSIAGGPYEQYF. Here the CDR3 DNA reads TGCAGCGTTGAGGGCGGATCGATAGCGGGAGGGCCCTACGAGCAGTACTTC.

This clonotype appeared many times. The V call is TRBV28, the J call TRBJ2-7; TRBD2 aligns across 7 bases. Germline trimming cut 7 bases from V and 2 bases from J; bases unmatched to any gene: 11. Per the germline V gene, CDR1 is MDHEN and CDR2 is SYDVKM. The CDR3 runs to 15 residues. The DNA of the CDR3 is TGTGCCAGCATCGGGAGGCCCGGGATTCCCTACGAGCAGTACTTC. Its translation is CASIGRPGIPYEQYF. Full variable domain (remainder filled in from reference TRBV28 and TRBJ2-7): DVKVTQSSRYLVKRTGEKVFLECVQDMDHENMFWYRQDPGLGLRLIYFSYDVKMKEKGDIPEGYSVSREKKERFSLILESASTNQTSMYLCASIGRPGIPYEQYFGPGTRLTVT.

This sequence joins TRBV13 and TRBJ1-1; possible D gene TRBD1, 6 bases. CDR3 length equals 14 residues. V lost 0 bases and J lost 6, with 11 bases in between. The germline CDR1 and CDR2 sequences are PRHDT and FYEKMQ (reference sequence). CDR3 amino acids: CASSLGWQGPEAFF. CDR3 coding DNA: TGTGCCAGCAGCTTAGGGTGGCAGGGGCCTGAAGCTTTCTTT.

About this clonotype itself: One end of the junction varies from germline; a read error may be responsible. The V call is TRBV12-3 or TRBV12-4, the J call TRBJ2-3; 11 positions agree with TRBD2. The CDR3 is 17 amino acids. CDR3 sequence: CASSWSLAGGNTGTQYF. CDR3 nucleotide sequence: TGTGCCAGCAGTTGGTCCCTAGCGGGGGGTAACACAGGTACGCAGTATTTT.

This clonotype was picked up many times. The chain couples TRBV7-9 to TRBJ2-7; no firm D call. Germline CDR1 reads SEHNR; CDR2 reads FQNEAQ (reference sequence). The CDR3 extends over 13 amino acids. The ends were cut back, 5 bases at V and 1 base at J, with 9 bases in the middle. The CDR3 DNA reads TGTGCCAGCAGCCCACTGCAATCCTACGAGCAGTACTTC. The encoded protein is CASSPLQSYEQYF.

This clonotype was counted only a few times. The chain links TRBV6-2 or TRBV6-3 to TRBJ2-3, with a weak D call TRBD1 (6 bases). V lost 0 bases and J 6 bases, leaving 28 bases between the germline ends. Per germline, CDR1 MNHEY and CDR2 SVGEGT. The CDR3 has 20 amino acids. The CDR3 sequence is CASSYSIEPRDTWRSDTQYF. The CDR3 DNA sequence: TGTGCCAGCAGTTACTCGATCGAACCCCGGGACACCTGGCGCAGCGATACGCAGTATTTT.

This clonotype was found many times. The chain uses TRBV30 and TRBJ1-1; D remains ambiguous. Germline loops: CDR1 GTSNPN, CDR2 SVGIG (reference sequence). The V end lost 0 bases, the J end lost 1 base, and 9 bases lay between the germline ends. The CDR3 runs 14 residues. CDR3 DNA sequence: TGTGCCTGGAGTGTACGCCCGGGGAACACTGAAGCTTTCTTT. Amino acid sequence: CAWSVRPGNTEAFF. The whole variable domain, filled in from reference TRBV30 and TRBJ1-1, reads SQTIHQWPATLVQPVGSPLSLECTVEGTSNPNLYWYRQAAGRGLQLLFYSVGIGQISSEVPQNLSASRPQDRQFILSSKKLLLSDSGFYLCAWSVRPGNTEAFFGQGTRLTVV.

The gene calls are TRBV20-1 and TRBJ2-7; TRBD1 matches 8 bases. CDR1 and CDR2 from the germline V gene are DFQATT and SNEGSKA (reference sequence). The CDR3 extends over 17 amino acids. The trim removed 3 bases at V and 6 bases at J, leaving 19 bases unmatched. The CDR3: CSARPSRDRLQGCEQYF. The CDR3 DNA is TGCAGTGCTAGGCCGTCCCGGGACAGGCTTCAAGGCTGCGAGCAGTACTTC.

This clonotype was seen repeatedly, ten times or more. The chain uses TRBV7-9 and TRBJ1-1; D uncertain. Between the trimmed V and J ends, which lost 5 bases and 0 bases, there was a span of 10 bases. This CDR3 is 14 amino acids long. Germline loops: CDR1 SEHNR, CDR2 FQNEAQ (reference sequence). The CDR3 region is CASSQETVNTEAFF. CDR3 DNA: TGTGCCAGCAGCCAAGAGACGGTGAACACTGAAGCTTTCTTT.

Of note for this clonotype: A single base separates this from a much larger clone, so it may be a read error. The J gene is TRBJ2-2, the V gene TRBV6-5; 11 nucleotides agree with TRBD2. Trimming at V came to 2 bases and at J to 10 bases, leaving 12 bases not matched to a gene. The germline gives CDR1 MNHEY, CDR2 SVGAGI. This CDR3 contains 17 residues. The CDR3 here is CASSYTSGRVLSAELFF. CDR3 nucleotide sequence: TGTGCCAGCAGTTACACTAGCGGGAGAGTACTAAGTGCGGAGCTGTTTTTT.

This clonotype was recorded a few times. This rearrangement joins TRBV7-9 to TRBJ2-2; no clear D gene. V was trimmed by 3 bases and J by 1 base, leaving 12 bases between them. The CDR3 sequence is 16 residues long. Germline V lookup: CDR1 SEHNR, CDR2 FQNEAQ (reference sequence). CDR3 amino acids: CASSFPVRLNTGELFF. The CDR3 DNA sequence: TGTGCCAGCAGCTTTCCCGTCAGACTGAACACCGGGGAGCTGTTTTTT.

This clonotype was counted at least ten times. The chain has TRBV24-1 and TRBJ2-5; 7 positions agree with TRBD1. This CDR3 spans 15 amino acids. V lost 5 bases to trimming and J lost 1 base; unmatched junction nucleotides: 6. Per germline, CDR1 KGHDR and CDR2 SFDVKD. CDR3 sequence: CATSVRTGRQETQYF. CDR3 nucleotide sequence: TGTGCCACCAGTGTAAGGACAGGACGCCAAGAGACCCAGTACTTC.

This CDR3 reads CASSVGLAGGPVTGELFF. CDR3 DNA: TGTGCCAGCAGCGTAGGACTAGCGGGAGGGCCGGTCACCGGGGAGCTGTTTTTT. This sequence joins TRBV9 and TRBJ2-2, with TRBD2 matching 14 bases. Germline trimming cut 0 bases from V and 4 bases from J; bases unmatched to any gene: 5. There are 18 residues in the CDR3. Germline V lookup: CDR1 SGDLS, CDR2 YYNGEE.